The 18 T cell receptor beta chains reported below all come from one sample, sequenced in a study of shared clonotypes between healthy human individuals. Clones were sequenced by immunoSEQ multiplex PCR, and TCRdb holds only the in-frame ones, with some missing. Among under 2.5 million clones listed, approximately 90% were seen once. Sequenced: naive CD4+ T cells from PBMCs. Specified subset: CD45RA+ positively selected. These receptors all stem from a man younger than 30 in good health. Some clones in this sample may be carry-over from other donors' samples.

The chain links TRBV5-6 to TRBJ2-7; TRBD2 aligns across 10 bases. V shed 4 bases and J 3 bases; nucleotides not matched to a gene: 13. Germline assignment: CDR1 SGHDT and CDR2 YYEEEE. The CDR3 has 17 amino acids. The CDR3 loop reads CASSLQGVGLAVYEQYF. CDR3 DNA sequence: TGTGCCAGCAGCCTACAGGGGGTAGGACTAGCGGTCTACGAGCAGTACTTC.

In nucleotides, the CDR3 is TGTGCCAGCTCATCGTATCTAGGCCCCTCCTACGAGCAGTACTTC. Translating gives CASSSYLGPSYEQYF. The chain links TRBV18 to TRBJ2-7; D is undetermined. V was clipped by 5 bases and J by 0 bases, with 14 bases between them. The germline CDR1 and CDR2 sequences are KGHSH and LQKENI. The CDR3 has 15 residues. The full variable domain, its missing parts supplied by reference TRBV18 and TRBJ2-7, is NAGVMQNPRHLVRRRGQEARLRCSPMKGHSHVYWYRQLPEEGLKFMVYLQKENIIDESGMPKERFSAEFPKEGPSILRIQQVVRGDSAAYFCASSSYLGPSYEQYFGPGTRLTVT.

The count of this clone is one. Other DNA sequences in this specimen translate into the identical CDR3. This chain connects TRBV5-1 to TRBJ1-2, with D unresolved. The CDR3 has 13 amino acids. V lost 0 bases and J 1 base, leaving 4 bases between the germline ends. CDR1 is SGHRS, CDR2 YFSETQ, per germline. CDR3 region: CASSLDRNYGYTF. CDR3 DNA sequence: TGCGCCAGCAGCTTGGATCGTAACTATGGCTACACCTTC. Full variable domain (missing parts from reference TRBV5-1 and TRBJ1-2): KAGVTQTPRYLIKTRGQQVTLSCSPISGHRSVSWYQQTPGQGLQFLFEYFSETQRNKGNFPGRFSGRQFSNSRSEMNVSTLELGDSALYLCASSLDRNYGYTFGSGTRLTVV.

The rearrangement joins TRBV19 to TRBJ2-2; TRBD1 matches 12 bases. The CDR3 sequence is 16 residues long. Germline CDR1 and CDR2: LNHDA and SQIVND (reference sequence). V was clipped by 4 bases and J by 6 bases; unmatched bases: 6. CDR3 in DNA: TGTGCCAGTAGTACGCCGGGACAGGGGGCTCCCGGGGAGCTGTTTTTT. It encodes CASSTPGQGAPGELFF. The full variable domain, with the rest looked up from reference TRBV19 and TRBJ2-2, is DGGITQSPKYLFRKEGQNVTLSCEQNLNHDAMYWYRQDPGQGLRLIYYSQIVNDFQKGDIAEGYSVSREKKESFPLTVTSAQKNPTAFYLCASSTPGQGAPGELFFGEGSRLTVL.

This chain uses TRBV28 with TRBJ2-7; D is perhaps TRBD2 (5 bases). Trimming took off 4 bases at V and 6 bases at J, with 13 bases between the two ends. This CDR3 has 13 amino acids. CDR1 MDHEN and CDR2 SYDVKM come from the germline V gene. CDR3 amino acids: CASSYVASGEQYF. The CDR3 DNA reads as TGTGCCAGCAGTTATGTGGCCAGCGGCGAGCAGTACTTC. Looking up the rest from reference TRBV28 and TRBJ2-7 gives the full variable domain: DVKVTQSSRYLVKRTGEKVFLECVQDMDHENMFWYRQDPGLGLRLIYFSYDVKMKEKGDIPEGYSVSREKKERFSLILESASTNQTSMYLCASSYVASGEQYFGPGTRLTVT.

As regards this clone: Other DNA sequences of this sample code for an identical CDR3. CDR3 sequence (DNA): TGCGCCAGCAGCTTGGGCGACAGTGAGCAGTTCTTC. Translating it yields CASSLGDSEQFF. The gene calls are TRBV5-1 and TRBJ2-1; tentative D call: TRBD1 (5 bases). V lost 0 bases, J lost 9 bases, and 7 bases lay in between. The CDR3 has 12 amino acids. Germline V gene sequence: CDR1 SGHRS, CDR2 YFSETQ.

This chain joins TRBV28 and TRBJ2-3, with TRBD2 as a possible D gene (6 bases). Trimming removed 7 bases from V and 8 bases from J, with 13 bases in between. CDR3 size: 12 residues. Germline V gives CDR1 MDHEN, CDR2 SYDVKM. CDR3 DNA sequence: TGTGCCAGCACCCCGGTGGGGGGTACGCAGTATTTT. The encoded protein is CASTPVGGTQYF.

The V gene is TRBV27, the J gene TRBJ2-1, with 16 bases fitting TRBD2. CDR3 length equals 18 residues. V dropped 4 bases and J dropped 9; count of bases not matched to a gene: 12. The germline gives CDR1 MNHEY, CDR2 SMNVEV (reference sequence). The CDR3 DNA follows: TGTGCCAGCAGTTCCCAACTCCCGGGACTAGCGGGAGGGGTTGAGCAGTTCTTC. Amino acids: CASSSQLPGLAGGVEQFF.

This clone showed up just once. The rearrangement links TRBV6-5 to TRBJ2-1; no clear D. CDR1 is MNHEY, CDR2 SVGAGI, per germline. The CDR3 totals 16 residues. Trimming removed 0 bases at V and 3 bases at J, with 12 bases between. The DNA of the CDR3 is TGTGCCAGCAGTTACTCGGGGTCCTTCCACTACAATGAGCAGTTCTTC. It is translated as CASSYSGSFHYNEQFF.

This clone has only one observation. The chain employs TRBV7-3 and TRBJ2-6; 9 bases agree with TRBD1. Germline CDR1 is SGHTA and CDR2 is FQGTGA. J gave up 2 bases and V 2 bases, and 10 bases lay outside the gene matches. CDR3 length: 19 residues. The CDR3 DNA reads as TGTGCCAGCAGCTTATCCACAGGGGGCGCGGGTCCTGGGGCCAACGTCCTGACTTTC. Translating gives CASSLSTGGAGPGANVLTF. Using reference TRBV7-3 and TRBJ2-6 for the parts outside the CDR3, the full variable domain is GAGVSQTPSNKVTEKGKYVELRCDPISGHTALYWYRQSLGQGPEFLIYFQGTGAADDSGLPNDRFFAVRPEGSVSTLKIQRTERGDSAVYLCASSLSTGGAGPGANVLTFGAGSRLTVL.

The gene calls are TRBV28 and TRBJ1-2; D gene ambiguous. The CDR3 is 15 amino acids. V was trimmed by 8 bases and J by 0 bases, leaving 16 bases between them. Germline CDR1 and CDR2: MDHEN and SYDVKM. In nucleotides, the CDR3 is TGTGCCAGCGATAGCCAGGCCCCTACTAACTATGGCTACACCTTC. Amino acids: CASDSQAPTNYGYTF.

This chain joins TRBV9 and TRBJ2-3, with D hard to call. V gave up 1 base and J gave up 5 bases, with 8 bases separating them. The V gene's germline CDR1 is SGDLS and CDR2 YYNGEE. The CDR3 contains 13 residues. DNA for the CDR3: TGTGCCAGCAGCGTACTCTCAGGAGATACGCAGTATTTT. It translates to CASSVLSGDTQYF.

The chain combines TRBV7-2 with TRBJ2-1; 7 positions agree with TRBD1. The CDR3 consists of 15 residues. The ends lost 4 bases at V and 0 bases at J; junction bases unmatched: 3. CDR1 is SGHTA and CDR2 is FQGNSA in the germline V gene. CDR3 bases: TGTGCCAGCAGCTACGACAGGGCCTCCTACAATGAGCAGTTCTTC. Its protein product is CASSYDRASYNEQFF.

This clone was picked up one time. The gene calls are TRBV6-6 and TRBJ2-1; 10 positions match TRBD2. The CDR3 contains 16 residues. Losses at the gene ends were 7 bases for V and 7 bases for J; bases not matched to a gene: 13. Germline V lookup: CDR1 MNHNY, CDR2 SVGAGI (reference sequence). Here the CDR3 DNA reads TGTGCCAGCACCCGAACCCTAGCGGGAGTTAAAAATGAGCAGTTCTTC. The encoded protein is CASTRTLAGVKNEQFF.

V is TRBV7-2 and J is TRBJ2-1, with a tentative D call TRBD2 (5 bases). V lost 3 bases, J lost 8 bases, and 11 bases lay in between. Germline V lookup: CDR1 SGHTA, CDR2 FQGNSA. The CDR3 is 13 residues long. CDR3 bases: TGTGCCAGCAGCTTCGGGCCTAGCTATGAGCAGTTCTTC. Translated: CASSFGPSYEQFF.

This clone came up once. The CDR3 reads CASSLTGPTDTQYF. The CDR3 nucleotides read TGTGCCAGCAGTTTAACAGGGCCCACAGATACGCAGTATTTT. This chain joins TRBV28 and TRBJ2-3, with D perhaps TRBD1 (6 bases). This CDR3 contains 14 residues. In germline, CDR1 is MDHEN, CDR2 SYDVKM. The V gene lost 2 bases and the J gene lost 2 bases, with 8 bases spanning the gap.

CDR3 residues: CASTQRRTGWDNQPQHF. CDR3 nucleotides: TGTGCCAGTACCCAGAGACGGACAGGTTGGGACAATCAGCCCCAGCATTTT. This rearrangement joins TRBV19 to TRBJ1-5, with TRBD1 identical over 7 bases. The germline V gene has CDR1 LNHDA and CDR2 SQIVND (reference sequence). V lost 7 bases, J lost 3 bases, and 15 bases stayed unmatched. This CDR3 spans 17 amino acids.

The V and J genes are TRBV5-1 and TRBJ1-4; no clear D. Trimming took off 5 bases at V and 4 bases at J, with 15 bases between the two ends. Germline-derived CDR1 and CDR2 are SGHRS and YFSETQ. CDR3 length: 15 amino acids. The CDR3 reads CASSSGPAYNEKLFF. The CDR3 coding sequence is TGCGCCAGCAGTTCCGGACCGGCTTATAATGAAAAACTGTTTTTT. Based on the CDR3 plus reference TRBV5-1 and TRBJ1-4, the full variable domain is KAGVTQTPRYLIKTRGQQVTLSCSPISGHRSVSWYQQTPGQGLQFLFEYFSETQRNKGNFPGRFSGRQFSNSRSEMNVSTLELGDSALYLCASSSGPAYNEKLFFGSGTQLSVL.